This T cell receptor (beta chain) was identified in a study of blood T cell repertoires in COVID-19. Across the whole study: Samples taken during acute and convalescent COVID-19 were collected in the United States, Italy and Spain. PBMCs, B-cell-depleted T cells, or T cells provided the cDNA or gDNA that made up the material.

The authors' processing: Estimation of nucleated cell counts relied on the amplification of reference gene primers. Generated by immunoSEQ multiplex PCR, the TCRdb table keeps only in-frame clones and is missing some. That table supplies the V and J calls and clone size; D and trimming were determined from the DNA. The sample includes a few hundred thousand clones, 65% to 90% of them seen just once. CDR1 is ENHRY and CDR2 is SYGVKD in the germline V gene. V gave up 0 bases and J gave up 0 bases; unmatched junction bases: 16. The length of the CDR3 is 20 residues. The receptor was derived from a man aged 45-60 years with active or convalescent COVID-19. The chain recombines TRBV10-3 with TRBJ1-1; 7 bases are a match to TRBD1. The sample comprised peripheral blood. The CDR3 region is CAISESMEGARMAMNTEAFF. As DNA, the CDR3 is TGTGCCATCAGTGAGTCGATGGAGGGGGCTCGAATGGCAATGAACACTGAAGCTTTCTTT.